This T cell receptor (beta chain) emerged from a study of tumor-infiltrating lymphocytes in primary liver carcinoma. The overall study: Surgical resection treated primary liver carcinoma in the patients. Subjects consisted of male and female patients aged 30 to 69 years. Tumors were staged T1-T3 N0M0 and measured 4.2 to 10 cm across.

Germline CDR1 reads MDHEN; CDR2 reads SYDVKM. This CDR3 region has 14 residues. Trimming removed 5 bases from V and 4 bases from J, with 14 bases in between. In this sample, this clonotype turned up many times. Total RNA (around 500 ng) served as template for TCR beta cDNA synthesis primed by a constant-region primer. Libraries covering TCR beta were generated through three nested multiplex PCR rounds (using a slightly modified ARM-PCR). TRBV1-TRBV30 forward primers paired with a C-beta reverse primer were used in the first two PCR rounds, which ran approximately 11 cycles each. TCRdb reprocessed the multiplex PCR reads with MiXCR, giving one entry per CDR3 protein. The sample includes hundreds of thousands of distinct CDR3 sequences, 45% to 70% of them seen just once. Germline DNA was also extracted, while the blood RNA originated from unsorted whole blood. Patients were chronically HBV-infected and treatment-naive.

This receptor was identified in a woman aged 25-40 years with primary liver carcinoma and hepatitis B virus infection. V gene TRBV28 combines with J gene TRBJ2-5; D is unclear. Sequenced sample: peripheral blood. The CDR3 sequence: CASSHIQRLETQYF. CDR3 sequence (DNA): TGTGCCAGCAGTCATATACAAAGGTTAGAGACCCAGTACTTC. Full variable domain (rest looked up from reference TRBV28 and TRBJ2-5): DVKVTQSSRYLVKRTGEKVFLECVQDMDHENMFWYRQDPGLGLRLIYFSYDVKMKEKGDIPEGYSVSREKKERFSLILESASTNQTSMYLCASSHIQRLETQYFGPGTRLLVL.